This is a list of T cell receptor beta chains from one sample in a study of T cells after yellow fever vaccination. MiXCR was run by TCRdb on the 5' RACE reads, yielding one entry per CDR3 protein. The sample yields hundreds of thousands of distinct CDR3 sequences, about 13% seen once. The sample consisted of PBMCs, taken on the day of the yellow fever booster vaccination. Every receptor here comes from a young man who received the YFV17D yellow fever vaccine. Each CDR3 is given with its conserved first and last residue. Rows give clone size only sometimes, using once, few, many, or a class for an expanded clone.

j_gene | abundance | v_gene | CDR3aa
TRBJ2-1 | NA | TRBV10-3 | CAISHTGGSGNEQFF
TRBJ2-1 | NA | TRBV20-1 | CSAPSRTSGRRDEQFF
TRBJ1-2 | few | TRBV28 | CASSSFSGNGFYGYTF
TRBJ2-7 | NA | TRBV7-2 | CASSLGSGPYEQYF
TRBJ1-1 | NA | TRBV5-1 | CASRAWGDTEAFF
TRBJ2-5 | NA | TRBV7-9 | CASSLEVAVGVQETQYF
TRBJ1-1 | NA | TRBV4-3 | CASSQWDLNTEAFF
TRBJ1-1 | few | TRBV4-3 | CASSHRGQGTEAFF
TRBJ2-7 | NA | TRBV7-2 | CASSLAPRDRVEQYF
TRBJ2-7 | NA | TRBV6-2/TRBV6-3 | CASSTGRETYEQYF
TRBJ2-1 | few | TRBV28 | CASRAGGNQNEQFF
TRBJ1-2 | few | TRBV6-6 | CASSEYYGYTF
TRBJ2-2 | NA | TRBV4-3 | CASTQETSGTGELFF
TRBJ2-5 | NA | TRBV4-3 | CASSQARQLPQYF
TRBJ2-2 | NA | TRBV18 | CASSQALAGVTGELFF
TRBJ1-1 | few | TRBV7-9 | CASSFRDPYTEAFF
TRBJ2-1 | many | TRBV4-3 | CASSQDPLAAYNEQFF
TRBJ1-5 | NA | TRBV11-2 | CASSLDRRTGPNQPQHF
TRBJ2-3 | NA | TRBV10-1 | CASSEVGDPGLAGAGDTQYF
TRBJ1-1 | few | TRBV29-1 | CSARRGQNTEAFF